This record concerns one T cell receptor beta chain sequence. From germline, CDR1 is SGDLS and CDR2 YYNGEE. The J segment lost 0 bases and the V segment lost 3 bases, leaving 8 bases of the junction unmatched. The CDR3 length is 17 residues. TCRbeta library construction was performed incorporating unique molecular identifiers. Via MiXCR, TCRdb re-called the PCR reads, giving one row per CDR3 protein. The data show around 960,000 distinct CDR3 sequences, under 30% seen once. This record comes from a study of T-cell reconstitution after alpha-beta-depleted transplantation in children. This TCR was recovered from a boy younger than two who had a stem cell transplant for SCID, so the T cells may come from the graft donor. The material was PBMCs, mostly from graft donor cells, obtained 360 days after TCRalphabeta/CD19-depleted stem cell transplant. This chain joins TRBV9 and TRBJ2-4; 8 positions agree with TRBD1. CDR3 protein: CASSAGQDKIAKNIQYF. CDR3 coding DNA: TGTGCCAGCAGCGCGGGACAGGATAAAATAGCCAAAAACATTCAGTACTTC.